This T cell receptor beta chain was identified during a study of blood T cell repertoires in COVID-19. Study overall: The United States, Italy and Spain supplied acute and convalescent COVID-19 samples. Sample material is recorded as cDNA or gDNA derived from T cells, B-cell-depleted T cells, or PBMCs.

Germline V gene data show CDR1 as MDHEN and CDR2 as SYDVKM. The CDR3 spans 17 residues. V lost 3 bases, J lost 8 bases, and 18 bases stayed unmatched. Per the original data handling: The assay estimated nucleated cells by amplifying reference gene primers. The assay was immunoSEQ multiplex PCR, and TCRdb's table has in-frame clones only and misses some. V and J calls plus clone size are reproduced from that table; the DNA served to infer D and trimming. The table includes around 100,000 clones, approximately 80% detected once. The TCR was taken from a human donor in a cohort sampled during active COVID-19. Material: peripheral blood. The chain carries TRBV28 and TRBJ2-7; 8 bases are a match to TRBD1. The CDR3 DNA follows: TGTGCCAGCAGTTTCGCCCAGGGGGCGACCATCGCTTCGCAGCAGTACTTC. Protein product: CASSFAQGATIASQQYF. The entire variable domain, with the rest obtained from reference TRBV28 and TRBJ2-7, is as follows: DVKVTQSSRYLVKRTGEKVFLECVQDMDHENMFWYRQDPGLGLRLIYFSYDVKMKEKGDIPEGYSVSREKKERFSLILESASTNQTSMYLCASSFAQGATIASQQYFGPGTRLTVT.